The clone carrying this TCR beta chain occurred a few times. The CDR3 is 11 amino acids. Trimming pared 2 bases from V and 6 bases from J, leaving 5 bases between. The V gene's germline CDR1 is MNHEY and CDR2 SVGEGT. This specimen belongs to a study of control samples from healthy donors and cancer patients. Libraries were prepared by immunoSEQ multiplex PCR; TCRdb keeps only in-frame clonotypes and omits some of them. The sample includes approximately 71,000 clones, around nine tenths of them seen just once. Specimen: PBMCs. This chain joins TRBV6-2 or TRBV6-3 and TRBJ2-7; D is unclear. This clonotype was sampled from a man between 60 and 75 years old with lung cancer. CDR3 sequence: CASSYPTEQYF. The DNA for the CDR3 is TGTGCCAGCAGTTACCCGACCGAGCAGTACTTC.